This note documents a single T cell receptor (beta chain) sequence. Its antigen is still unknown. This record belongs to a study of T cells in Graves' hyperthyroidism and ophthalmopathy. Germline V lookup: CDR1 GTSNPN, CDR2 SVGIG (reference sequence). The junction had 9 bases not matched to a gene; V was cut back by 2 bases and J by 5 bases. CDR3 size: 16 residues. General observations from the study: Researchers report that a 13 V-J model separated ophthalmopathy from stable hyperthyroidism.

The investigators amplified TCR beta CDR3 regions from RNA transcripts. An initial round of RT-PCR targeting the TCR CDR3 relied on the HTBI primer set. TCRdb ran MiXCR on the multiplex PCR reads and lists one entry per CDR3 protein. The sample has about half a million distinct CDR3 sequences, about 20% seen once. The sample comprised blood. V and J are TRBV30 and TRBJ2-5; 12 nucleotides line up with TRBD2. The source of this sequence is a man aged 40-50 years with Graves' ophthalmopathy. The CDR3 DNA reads TGTGCCTGGAGTCCCCGACTAGCGGGAGCATGGGAGACCCAGTACTTC. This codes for CAWSPRLAGAWETQYF.